This T cell receptor (beta chain) was sequenced during a study of tumor-infiltrating lymphocytes in localized non-small cell lung cancer. About this clone itself: Its specificity is unknown.

Whole-study results and caveats: Tumor T-cell fraction from TCR sequencing was not associated with recurrence-free survival (p = 0.61).

The CDR3 has 15 residues. Trimming took 6 bases from V and 8 from J; bases not matched to a gene: 9. The germline V gene encodes CDR1 SNHLY and CDR2 FYNNEI. Assay: immunoSEQ multiplex PCR; the TCRdb copy retains only in-frame clones and omits some. The sample lists just under 30,000 clones, roughly 88% seen once, with around 2.1% in the top ten. The chain carries TRBV2 and TRBJ1-4; 10 bases are shared with TRBD1. This receptor was identified in a human donor with non-small cell lung cancer. Material for sequencing was lung tumor tissue. CDR3 nucleotides: TGTGCCAGCAGGGGGGACAGGGGACGACTGGAAAAACTGTTTTTT. Amino acids: CASRGDRGRLEKLFF.